A single sample gave rise to the 18 T cell receptor beta chains below, sequenced in a study of T cells in Graves' hyperthyroidism and ophthalmopathy. Regions amplified from RNA transcripts were the TCR beta CDR3 regions. The TCR CDR3 was amplified in a first-round RT-PCR using the HTBI primer set. MiXCR, run by TCRdb on the multiplex PCR reads, gives a single entry per CDR3 protein. The sample carries roughly 840,000 distinct CDR3 sequences, about 38% recorded once. The specimen sequenced was blood. The receptors derive from a man between 18 and 29 years old with Graves' hyperthyroidism.

This clonotype was picked up many times. This chain connects TRBV2 to TRBJ2-2; D gene unclear. Trimming took 6 bases from V and 2 from J, leaving 10 bases between them. Per germline, CDR1 SNHLY and CDR2 FYNNEI. This CDR3 spans 14 amino acids. This CDR3 is CASRSLANTGELFF. As DNA, the CDR3 is TGTGCCAGCAGGAGTTTGGCCAACACCGGGGAGCTGTTTTTT.

CDR3 in DNA: TGTGCCAGTAGTGCGGGACAGGGAGCAGATACGCAGTATTTT. Its protein product is CASSAGQGADTQYF. The V gene is TRBV19, the J gene TRBJ2-3, with 9 bases aligning to TRBD1. The trim removed 5 bases at V and 4 bases at J, leaving 4 bases unmatched. The CDR3 is 14 residues long. Germline values: CDR1 LNHDA, CDR2 SQIVND (reference sequence).

This clonotype was observed at least ten times. The chain employs TRBV7-2 and TRBJ2-5, with D tentatively TRBD1 (6 bases). V dropped 3 bases and J dropped 3 bases, with 8 bases sitting between them. This CDR3 contains 13 residues. In germline, CDR1 is SGHTA, CDR2 FQGNSA. CDR3 protein: CASSLGHKETQYF. DNA for the CDR3: TGTGCCAGCAGCTTGGGACATAAAGAGACCCAGTACTTC.

This chain uses TRBV7-3 with TRBJ2-7, with a tentative D call TRBD1 (5 bases). The length of the CDR3 is 14 residues. V was pared by 5 bases and J by 1 base, with 12 bases between. The germline V gene encodes CDR1 SGHTA and CDR2 FQGTGA. In DNA, the CDR3 is TGTGCCAGCAGCCTTGTACAGGCGTCCTACGAGCAGTACTTC. This encodes CASSLVQASYEQYF.

This clonotype was recorded at least ten times. CDR3 sequence reads: CAISTGIGHEQYF. The CDR3 DNA follows: TGTGCCATCAGCACGGGGATTGGGCACGAGCAGTACTTC. The chain is built from TRBV10-3 and TRBJ2-7; D is perhaps TRBD2 (5 bases). Germline CDR1 is ENHRY and CDR2 is SYGVKD. V lost 6 bases and J 5 bases, leaving 14 bases between the germline ends. The CDR3 extends over 13 amino acids.

This clonotype occurred many times. This chain links TRBV12-3 or TRBV12-4 with TRBJ1-2; D gene unclear. CDR3 length equals 14 residues. V lost 5 bases and J lost 3, with 13 bases in between. CDR3 DNA: TGTGCCAGCAGTCGTATGAGATCGTACTATGGCTACACCTTC. Protein: CASSRMRSYYGYTF.

Comments on this clonotype: A junction boundary mismatches the germline segment, possibly from a read error. The V gene is TRBV2, the J gene TRBJ2-6, with 7 bases lining up with TRBD1. The CDR3 has 13 residues. In germline, CDR1 is SNHLY, CDR2 FYNNEI. The CDR3 DNA is TGTGCCAGCAGTGCAACAGGGGACAACGTCCTGACTTTC. Protein: CASSATGDNVLTF.

This clonotype turned up a few times. The chain uses TRBV7-2 and TRBJ2-7, with 7 bases lining up with TRBD1. With V trimmed by 5 bases and J by 3 bases, 16 bases remained unmatched. Germline-derived CDR1 and CDR2 are SGHTA and FQGNSA. CDR3 size: 17 residues. CDR3 nucleotides: TGTGCCAGCAGCCCCTCGACAGGGATAGGGGTCGTCTACGAGCAGTACTTC. Residues: CASSPSTGIGVVYEQYF.

This clonotype was seen ten or more times. The chain combines TRBV7-6 with TRBJ2-2; 13 nucleotides match TRBD2. This CDR3 region has 16 residues. V dropped 5 bases and J dropped 6; count of bases not matched to a gene: 6. Looked up from germline, CDR1 is SGHVS and CDR2 is FNYEAQ. The CDR3 coding sequence is TGTGCCAGCAGCCCCGGGACTAGCGGGAAACCCGGGGAGCTGTTTTTT. Translating gives CASSPGTSGKPGELFF.

This clonotype was counted between two and nine times. The chain is built from TRBV29-1 and TRBJ2-5; D call uncertain. This CDR3 is 13 amino acids long. Trimming removed 0 bases from V and 8 bases from J, with 13 bases in between. Germline V gene lookup returns CDR1 SQVTM and CDR2 ANQGSEA. CDR3 coding DNA: TGCAGCGTTGAAGAAGATAATAGTAAAACCCAGTACTTC. This encodes CSVEEDNSKTQYF.

This clonotype has only a few counts. J is TRBJ2-5 and V is TRBV5-4; perhaps TRBD1 as D (6 bases). Germline CDR1 and CDR2: SGHNT and YYREEE (reference sequence). There are 14 residues in the CDR3. Trimming stripped 0 bases from V and 4 bases from J, with 10 bases between. CDR3: CASSLDPDRETQYF. Here the CDR3 DNA reads TGTGCCAGCAGCTTGGACCCGGACAGAGAGACCCAGTACTTC. The full variable domain, with the rest looked up from reference TRBV5-4 and TRBJ2-5, is ETGVTQSPTHLIKTRGQQVTLRCSSQSGHNTVSWYQQALGQGPQFIFQYYREEENGRGNFPPRFSGLQFPNYSSELNVNALELDDSALYLCASSLDPDRETQYFGPGTRLLVL.

The chain carries TRBV29-1 and TRBJ1-2, with D perhaps matching TRBD1 (5 bases). This CDR3 region has 12 residues. Trimming removed 5 bases from V and 8 bases from J, with 15 bases in between. Germline CDR1 SQVTM, CDR2 ANQGSEA. Written as DNA, the CDR3 is TGCAGCGTTTACAGGAGGGAATACGGCTACACCTTC. Translating gives CSVYRREYGYTF.

Only a few counts were recorded for this clonotype. This chain uses TRBV9 with TRBJ1-1; D might be TRBD1 (6 bases). The CDR3 extends over 14 amino acids. Deletions cut 4 bases from V and 11 bases from J, with 21 bases between. Germline V CDR1 and CDR2: SGDLS, YYNGEE. For the CDR3, the DNA is TGTGCCAGCAGCCAGAACAGGGATTTGGGGGAGGCTTTCTTT. Translating gives CASSQNRDLGEAFF.

The chain links TRBV29-1 to TRBJ1-4; TRBD1 aligns across 10 bases. The junction had 1 base not matched to a gene; V was cut back by 4 bases and J by 8 bases. CDR1 and CDR2 from the germline V gene are SQVTM and ANQGSEA. The CDR3 has 12 residues. The CDR3 nucleotides are TGCAGCGTTGCGGGACAGGGGGAAAAACTGTTTTTT. Translation gives CSVAGQGEKLFF.

This clonotype was seen a few times. The rearrangement links TRBV6-1 to TRBJ2-5; 8 nucleotides line up with TRBD1. Germline values: CDR1 MNHNS, CDR2 SASEGT. V lost 4 bases and J lost 5; bases outside the gene matches: 15. The CDR3 is 17 residues long. As DNA, the CDR3 is TGTGCCAGCAGTGTTTTCCCCGCCCAGGGGGCAGCGGAGACCCAGTACTTC. Translated: CASSVFPAQGAAETQYF.

The chain links TRBV20-1 to TRBJ2-5; tentatively, D is TRBD1 (6 bases). Germline V CDR1 and CDR2: DFQATT, SNEGSKA (reference sequence). V was shortened by 0 bases and J by 5 bases, with 10 bases between the two germline ends. The CDR3 consists of 13 residues. This chain's CDR3 is CSARDPQGETQYF. The DNA for the CDR3 is TGCAGTGCTAGAGATCCCCAGGGGGAGACCCAGTACTTC.

This clonotype has just a few counts. At one boundary the junction diverges from the germline segment, which might be a read error. This chain connects TRBV10-3 to TRBJ1-3; D is unclear. This CDR3 is 14 amino acids long. Germline V gene sequence: CDR1 ENHRY, CDR2 SYGVKD. The CDR3 is CASSETLSGNTIYF. In DNA form, the CDR3 reads TGTGCCAGCAGTGAGACCCTCTCTGGAAACACCATATATTTT.

As to this clonotype: A read error may account for a junction end that differs from germline. The V call is TRBV5-8, the J call TRBJ1-1, with 9 nucleotides matching TRBD1. CDR3 size: 14 residues. Germline V gene sequence: CDR1 SGHTS, CDR2 YDEGEE. The CDR3 sequence: CASSIGQGNTEAIF. The DNA for the CDR3 is TGTGCCAGCAGCATTGGACAGGGGAACACTGAAGCTATCTTT.